These 9 T cell receptor beta chains were all obtained from the same sample, sequenced in a study of blood T cell repertoires in COVID-19. The data were produced by immunoSEQ multiplex PCR, yet TCRdb's version contains in-frame clones alone and is incomplete. The sample yields under 300,000 clones, 70% to 90% seen once. Sequencing was done on a sample of peripheral blood. The source is a woman aged 40 to 49 who had recovered from COVID-19.

The rearrangement joins TRBV7-2 to TRBJ2-5; 9 nucleotides agree with TRBD1. The length of the CDR3 is 13 residues. J gave up 11 bases and V 4 bases, and 8 bases lay outside the gene matches. The germline CDR1 and CDR2 sequences are SGHTA and FQGNSA. In DNA, the CDR3 is TGTGCCAGCAGCTCTAACCGGGACAGGGAACAGTACTTC. Residues: CASSSNRDREQYF.

CDR3 protein: CAISEFQREINEQFF. The CDR3 bases are TGTGCCATCAGTGAGTTCCAGCGGGAGATCAATGAGCAGTTCTTC. The chain employs TRBV10-3 and TRBJ2-1; TRBD2 matches at 8 bases. The CDR3 contains 15 residues. Germline V gene data show CDR1 as ENHRY and CDR2 as SYGVKD. Germline trimming cut 1 base from V and 6 bases from J; bases unmatched to any gene: 5.

The chain combines TRBV5-6 with TRBJ2-2; 10 positions agree with TRBD1. The length of the CDR3 is 17 residues. Germline V gene lookup returns CDR1 SGHDT and CDR2 YYEEEE. After removal of 5 bases from V and 0 bases from J, the junction contained 7 bases not matched to a gene. CDR3 residues: CASRWGQGSTNTGELFF. The CDR3 region has the DNA TGTGCCAGCAGGTGGGGACAGGGGTCGACGAACACCGGGGAGCTGTTTTTT.

This sequence joins TRBV19 and TRBJ1-6; tentative D call: TRBD1 (6 bases). Trimming pared 7 bases from V and 9 bases from J, leaving 16 bases between. Germline CDR1 and CDR2: LNHDA and SQIVND (reference sequence). The CDR3 spans 14 residues. For the CDR3, the DNA is TGTGCCAGTACAGAGGACAGACTGGGTTCACCCCTCCACTTT. This translates into CASTEDRLGSPLHF.

This chain joins TRBV24-1 and TRBJ2-1; 14 bases align to TRBD2. J was trimmed by 4 bases and V by 5 bases; bases with no gene match: 12. Germline CDR1 reads KGHDR; CDR2 reads SFDVKD. This CDR3 is built from 19 residues. This chain's CDR3 is CATSVDGTSGSGGYNEQFF. In DNA, the CDR3 is TGTGCCACCAGTGTTGACGGGACTAGCGGGAGCGGGGGTTACAATGAGCAGTTCTTC.

V usage is TRBV6-5 and J usage is TRBJ1-1, with a tentative D call TRBD1 (6 bases). Trimming stripped 6 bases from V and 1 base from J, with 15 bases between. The CDR3 extends over 15 amino acids. Per the germline V gene, CDR1 is MNHEY and CDR2 is SVGAGI. The CDR3 sequence: CASSTFGTSNTEAFF. Here the CDR3 DNA reads TGTGCCAGCAGCACCTTTGGGACATCGAACACTGAAGCTTTCTTT.

The chain carries TRBV5-5 and TRBJ2-5; D call uncertain. In germline, CDR1 is SGHKS, CDR2 YYEKEE (reference sequence). Trimming shortened V by 2 bases and J by 1 base, and 9 bases separated the two germline ends. This CDR3 contains 14 residues. CDR3 DNA sequence: TGTGCCAGCAGCTTCCAGTCATTCCAAGAGACCCAGTACTTC. Translation: CASSFQSFQETQYF.

The chain links TRBV27 to TRBJ2-3; D remains unclear. Trimming took 4 bases from V and 1 from J, leaving 3 bases between them. CDR1 is MNHEY and CDR2 is SMNVEV in the germline V gene (reference sequence). The CDR3 runs 12 residues. As DNA, the CDR3 is TGTGCCAGCAGTTCAGGCACAGATACGCAGTATTTT. It translates to CASSSGTDTQYF.

This sequence joins TRBV30 and TRBJ2-7; 9 nucleotides agree with TRBD1. Germline assignment: CDR1 GTSNPN and CDR2 SVGIG (reference sequence). Losses at the gene ends were 0 bases for V and 8 bases for J; bases not matched to a gene: 8. This CDR3 comprises 14 residues. The CDR3, as DNA: TGTGCCTGGAGTGTAGGGACAGGGTTTTCGAAGCAGTACTTC. Its protein product is CAWSVGTGFSKQYF. Looking up the rest from reference TRBV30 and TRBJ2-7 gives the full variable domain: SQTIHQWPATLVQPVGSPLSLECTVEGTSNPNLYWYRQAAGRGLQLLFYSVGIGQISSEVPQNLSASRPQDRQFILSSKKLLLSDSGFYLCAWSVGTGFSKQYFGPGTRLTVT.